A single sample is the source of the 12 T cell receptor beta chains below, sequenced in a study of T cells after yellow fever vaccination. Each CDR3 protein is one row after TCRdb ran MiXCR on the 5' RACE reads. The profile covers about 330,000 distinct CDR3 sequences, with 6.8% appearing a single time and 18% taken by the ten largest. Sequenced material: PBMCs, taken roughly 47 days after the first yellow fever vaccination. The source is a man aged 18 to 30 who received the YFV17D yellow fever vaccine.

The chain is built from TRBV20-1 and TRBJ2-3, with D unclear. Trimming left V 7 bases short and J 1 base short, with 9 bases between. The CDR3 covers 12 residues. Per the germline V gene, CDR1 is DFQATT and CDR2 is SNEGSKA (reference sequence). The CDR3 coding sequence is TGCAGTGTCGTAGGTCGCACAGATACGCAGTATTTT. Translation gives CSVVGRTDTQYF.

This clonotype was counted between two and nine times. This CDR3 reads CASSLDIRGNQPQHF. CDR3 nucleotides: TGTGCCAGCAGCTTAGACATAAGGGGCAATCAGCCCCAGCATTTT. The chain carries TRBV7-2 and TRBJ1-5; unclear D gene. This CDR3 is 15 amino acids long. Germline-derived CDR1 and CDR2 are SGHTA and FQGNSA. V was shortened by 1 base and J by 2 bases, with 9 bases between the two germline ends.

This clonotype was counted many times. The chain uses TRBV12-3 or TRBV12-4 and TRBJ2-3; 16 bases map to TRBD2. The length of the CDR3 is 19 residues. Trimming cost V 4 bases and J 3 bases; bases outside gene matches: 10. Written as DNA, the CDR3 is TGTGCCAGCAGTTCGGGACTAGCGGGGGGGCCGAGGATGACAGATACGCAGTATTTT. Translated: CASSSGLAGGPRMTDTQYF.

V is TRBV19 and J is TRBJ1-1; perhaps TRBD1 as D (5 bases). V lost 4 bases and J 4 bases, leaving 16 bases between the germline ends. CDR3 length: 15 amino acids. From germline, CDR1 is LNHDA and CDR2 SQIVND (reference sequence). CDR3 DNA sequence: TGTGCCAGTAGTAAGGCTGCCGGGGGAACCACTGAAGCTTTCTTT. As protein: CASSKAAGGTTEAFF.

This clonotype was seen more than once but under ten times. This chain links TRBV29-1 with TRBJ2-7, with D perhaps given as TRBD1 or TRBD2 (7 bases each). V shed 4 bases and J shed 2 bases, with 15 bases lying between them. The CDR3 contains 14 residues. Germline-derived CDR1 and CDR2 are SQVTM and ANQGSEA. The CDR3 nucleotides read TGCAGCGTTGTTGACAGGGAGGGGACCTACGAGCAGTACTTC. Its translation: CSVVDREGTYEQYF.

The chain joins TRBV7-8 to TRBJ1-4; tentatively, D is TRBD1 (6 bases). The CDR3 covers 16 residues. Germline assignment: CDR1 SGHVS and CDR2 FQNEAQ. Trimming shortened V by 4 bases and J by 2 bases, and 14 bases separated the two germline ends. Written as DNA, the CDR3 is TGTGCCAGCAGCTACGACAGGTTGACGACTAATGAAAAACTGTTTTTT. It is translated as CASSYDRLTTNEKLFF.

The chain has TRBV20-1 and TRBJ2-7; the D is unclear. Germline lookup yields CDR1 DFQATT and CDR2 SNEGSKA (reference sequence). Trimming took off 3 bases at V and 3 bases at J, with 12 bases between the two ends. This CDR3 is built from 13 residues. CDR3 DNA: TGCAGTGCTAGTAAAGGGCGCGGCTACGAGCAGTACTTC. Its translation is CSASKGRGYEQYF.

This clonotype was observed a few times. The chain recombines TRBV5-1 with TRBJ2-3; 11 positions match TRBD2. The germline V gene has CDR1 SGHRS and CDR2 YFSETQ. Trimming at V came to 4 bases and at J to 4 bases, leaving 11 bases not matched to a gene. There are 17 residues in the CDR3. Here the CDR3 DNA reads TGCGCCAGCAGCAAATACCTTAGCGGGGGGGCCGCAGATACGCAGTATTTT. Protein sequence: CASSKYLSGGAADTQYF.

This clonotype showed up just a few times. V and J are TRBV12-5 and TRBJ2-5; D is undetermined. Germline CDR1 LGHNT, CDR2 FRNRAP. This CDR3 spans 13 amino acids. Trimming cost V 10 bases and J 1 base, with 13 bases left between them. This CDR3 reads CATSRALQETQYF. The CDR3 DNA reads TGTGCTACCTCCCGGGCCCTCCAAGAGACCCAGTACTTC.

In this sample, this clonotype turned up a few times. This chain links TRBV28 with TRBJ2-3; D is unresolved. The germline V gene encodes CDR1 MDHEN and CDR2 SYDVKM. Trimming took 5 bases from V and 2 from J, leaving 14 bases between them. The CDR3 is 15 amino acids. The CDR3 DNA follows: TGTGCCAGCAGTCCCTGGACCCGTACCACAGATACGCAGTATTTT. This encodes CASSPWTRTTDTQYF.

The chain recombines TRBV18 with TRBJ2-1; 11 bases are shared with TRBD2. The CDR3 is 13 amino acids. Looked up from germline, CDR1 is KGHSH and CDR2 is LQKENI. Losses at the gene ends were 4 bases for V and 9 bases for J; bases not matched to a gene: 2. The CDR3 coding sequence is TGTGCCAGCTCACAAACTAGCGGGGGTGAGCAGTTCTTC. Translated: CASSQTSGGEQFF.

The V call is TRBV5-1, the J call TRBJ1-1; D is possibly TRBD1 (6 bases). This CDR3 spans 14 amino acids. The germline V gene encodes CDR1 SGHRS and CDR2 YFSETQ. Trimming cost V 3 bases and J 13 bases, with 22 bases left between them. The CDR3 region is CASSSGAGESYGFF. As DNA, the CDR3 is TGCGCCAGCAGCTCGGGGGCCGGGGAGTCTTACGGTTTCTTT.